This T cell receptor beta chain emerged from a study of CD8+ T cells in alopecia areata. Indicated treatment: oral pan-JAK inhibitor, 5-10 mg twice daily. It was cDNA, reverse transcribed from extracted RNA, that served as the sequencing template. The assay was immunoSEQ multiplex PCR, and TCRdb's table has in-frame clones only and misses some. In the table there are 110,000 to 150,000 clones, 50% to 65% of which are singletons. The CDR3 extends over 13 amino acids. Trimming cost V 7 bases and J 4 bases; bases outside gene matches: 4. Per the germline V gene, CDR1 is SQVTM and CDR2 is ANQGSEA. This specimen consisted of CD8+ T cells sorted from blood, obtained at week 4, from a patient treated with tofacitinib. The rearrangement uses TRBV29-1 and TRBJ1-5; TRBD1 aligns across 10 bases. This receptor was taken from a human donor with alopecia areata. CDR3 DNA: TGCAGCGCTTGGACAGGGGGAAATCAGCCCCAGCATTTT. Amino acids: CSAWTGGNQPQHF. Combining the CDR3 with reference TRBV29-1 and TRBJ1-5 gives the whole variable domain SAVISQKPSRDICQRGTSLTIQCQVDSQVTMMFWYRQQPGQSLTLIATANQGSEATYESGFVIDKFPISRPNLTFSTLTVSNMSPEDSSIYLCSAWTGGNQPQHFGDGTRLSIL.